The 2 T cell receptor beta chains listed next were all sequenced from one sample in a study of blood T cells in healthy people across ages. Sample-barcoded 5' priming and a J-beta primer mix drove a second PCR of about 6 to 12 cycles. TCRdb processed the 5' RACE reads anew with MiXCR; each CDR3 protein has one entry. Of under 1,000,000 distinct CDR3 sequences in the sample, about half were seen once. Material for sequencing was blood. These receptors were taken from an elderly man in good health.

This clonotype was seen a handful of times. This CDR3 reads CASSSRTSGDTGELFF. The CDR3 DNA sequence: TGTGCCAGCAGCTCGAGGACTAGCGGAGACACCGGGGAGCTGTTTTTT. The chain carries TRBV7-3 and TRBJ2-2; TRBD2 matches 10 bases. Germline V gene lookup returns CDR1 SGHTA and CDR2 FQGTGA. V was pared by 4 bases and J by 3 bases, with 5 bases of the junction left unmatched. This CDR3 is 16 amino acids long.

A few counts support this clonotype. The chain carries TRBV12-3 or TRBV12-4 and TRBJ1-2, with D maybe TRBD1 (6 bases). The V gene lost 6 bases and the J gene lost 4 bases, with 15 bases spanning the gap. CDR3 size: 14 residues. The CDR3 here is CASSRTVFGYGYTF. CDR3 bases: TGTGCCAGCAGCCGGACAGTATTTGGCTATGGCTACACCTTC.